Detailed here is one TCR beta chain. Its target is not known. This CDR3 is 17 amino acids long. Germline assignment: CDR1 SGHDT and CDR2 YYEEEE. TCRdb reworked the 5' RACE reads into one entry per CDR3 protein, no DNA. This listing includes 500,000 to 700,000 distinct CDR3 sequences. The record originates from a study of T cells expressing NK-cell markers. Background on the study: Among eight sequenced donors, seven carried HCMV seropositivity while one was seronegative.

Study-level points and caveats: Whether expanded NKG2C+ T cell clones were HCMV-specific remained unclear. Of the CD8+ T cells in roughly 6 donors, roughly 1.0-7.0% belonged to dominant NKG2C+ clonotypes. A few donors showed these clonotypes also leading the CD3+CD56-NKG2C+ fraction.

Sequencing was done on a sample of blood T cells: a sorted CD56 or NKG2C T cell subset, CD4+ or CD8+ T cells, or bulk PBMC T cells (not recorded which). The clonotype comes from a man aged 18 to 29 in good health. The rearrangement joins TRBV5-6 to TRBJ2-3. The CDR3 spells CASSPTLVELHTDTQYF.